The 19 T cell receptor beta chains below were found in one sample sequenced in a study of blood T cell repertoires in COVID-19 (dated by TCRdb to about 2020). Library construction relied on the immunoSEQ multiplex PCR assay. Not all clones reach the TCRdb copy of this immuneACCESS table, which keeps in-frame sequences only. Checked studies attribute under half of the gap to unresolved V genes and leave the rest unexplained. In this sample the table shows about 200,000 clones, under 90% of which occur a single time. The top ten constitute approximately 4.3% of the sample. Material for sequencing was PBMCs or T cells enriched from blood (not recorded which). The receptor set was obtained from a woman in her thirties with acute COVID-19.

The J gene is TRBJ1-4, the V gene TRBV9; tentative D call: TRBD1 (5 bases). CDR3 length equals 14 residues. Looked up from germline, CDR1 is SGDLS and CDR2 is YYNGEE. The V gene lost 4 bases and the J gene lost 5 bases, with 12 bases spanning the gap. CDR3 coding DNA: TGTGCCAGCAGCCCCGACAGCCTGAATGAAAAACTGTTTTTT. Its protein is CASSPDSLNEKLFF.

This chain links TRBV18 with TRBJ1-1, with TRBD1 identical over 10 bases. The germline V gene has CDR1 KGHSH and CDR2 LQKENI. V gave up 2 bases and J gave up 11 bases; unmatched junction bases: 2. CDR3 length: 12 residues. DNA of the CDR3: TGTGCCAGCTCACCAACGGGACAGGGGGCTTTCTTT. Its protein is CASSPTGQGAFF.

The J gene is TRBJ1-2, the V gene TRBV29-1; tentative D call: TRBD1 (5 bases). CDR1 and CDR2 from the germline V gene are SQVTM and ANQGSEA. The ends were cut back, 1 base at V and 0 bases at J, with 18 bases in the middle. The length of the CDR3 is 17 residues. This CDR3 reads CSVEVLGMTASNYGYTF. As DNA, the CDR3 is TGCAGCGTTGAAGTCCTGGGAATGACAGCGTCTAACTATGGCTACACCTTC.

As DNA, the CDR3 is TGTGCCAGCAGCTTCAGCGGGGGTGTAAATACGCAGTATTTT. As protein: CASSFSGGVNTQYF. The genes are TRBV7-2 and TRBJ2-3; 8 bases agree with TRBD2. The CDR3 loop spans 14 amino acids. The germline V gene has CDR1 SGHTA and CDR2 FQGNSA. V was pared by 3 bases and J by 7 bases, with 6 bases of the junction left unmatched.

The chain links TRBV19 to TRBJ1-5; the match to TRBD1 covers 7 bases. V was pared by 3 bases and J by 0 bases, with 5 bases of the junction left unmatched. The CDR3 runs to 16 residues. Germline V gene data show CDR1 as LNHDA and CDR2 as SQIVND (reference sequence). CDR3 sequence reads: CASSMITGDSNQPQHF. The DNA of the CDR3 is TGTGCCAGTAGTATGATTACAGGGGATAGCAATCAGCCCCAGCATTTT.

Only one count was recorded for this clone. The chain has TRBV6-1 and TRBJ1-6; TRBD1 matches 7 bases. The CDR3 is made up of 17 amino acids. The germline gives CDR1 MNHNS, CDR2 SASEGT. V gave up 6 bases and J gave up 1 base; unmatched junction bases: 9. The chain's CDR3 is CASREPGQESYNSPLHF. DNA of the CDR3: TGTGCCAGCAGGGAACCCGGACAGGAGTCCTATAATTCACCCCTCCACTTT.

The chain couples TRBV5-6 to TRBJ1-2; D gene unclear. There are 13 residues in the CDR3. Trimming removed 6 bases at V and 7 bases at J, with 16 bases between. Germline-derived CDR1 and CDR2 are SGHDT and YYEEEE. CDR3 in amino acids: CASNGDKVGGYTF. The CDR3 region has the DNA TGTGCCAGCAACGGGGATAAAGTGGGTGGCTACACCTTC. Together with reference TRBV5-6 and TRBJ1-2, the CDR3 gives the full variable domain: DAGVTQSPTHLIKTRGQQVTLRCSPKSGHDTVSWYQQALGQGPQFIFQYYEEEERQRGNFPDRFSGHQFPNYSSELNVNALLLGDSALYLCASNGDKVGGYTFGSGTRLTVV.

This chain links TRBV6-5 with TRBJ1-2, with TRBD1 as a possible D gene (6 bases). V dropped 1 base and J dropped 0 bases, with 12 bases sitting between them. The CDR3 extends over 16 amino acids. Germline lookup yields CDR1 MNHEY and CDR2 SVGAGI. The CDR3 region is CASSYLKKGANYGYTF. CDR3 coding DNA: TGTGCCAGCAGTTACTTGAAGAAGGGGGCTAACTATGGCTACACCTTC.

The gene calls are TRBV24-1 and TRBJ1-2, with 7 nucleotides matching TRBD1. This CDR3 comprises 13 residues. The J segment lost 4 bases and the V segment lost 10 bases, leaving 8 bases of the junction unmatched. Germline V gene lookup returns CDR1 KGHDR and CDR2 SFDVKD. CDR3 DNA: TGTGCCACGGAAGGAGAGGGGGCCTATGGCTACACCTTC. Translation: CATEGEGAYGYTF.

The rearrangement links TRBV5-6 to TRBJ1-4, with TRBD1 identical over 7 bases. V was clipped by 3 bases and J by 3 bases; unmatched bases: 2. CDR3 length equals 14 residues. Germline V gene data show CDR1 as SGHDT and CDR2 as YYEEEE. The CDR3 reads CASSWDRANEKLFF. The CDR3 bases are TGTGCCAGCAGCTGGGACAGAGCTAATGAAAAACTGTTTTTT. Full variable domain (remainder filled in from reference TRBV5-6 and TRBJ1-4): DAGVTQSPTHLIKTRGQQVTLRCSPKSGHDTVSWYQQALGQGPQFIFQYYEEEERQRGNFPDRFSGHQFPNYSSELNVNALLLGDSALYLCASSWDRANEKLFFGSGTQLSVL.

The chain is built from TRBV11-2 and TRBJ1-3, with 8 bases aligning to TRBD1. Losses at the gene ends were 4 bases for V and 0 bases for J; bases not matched to a gene: 8. This CDR3 comprises 17 residues. The germline gives CDR1 SGHAT, CDR2 FQNNGV. The DNA for the CDR3 is TGTGCCAGCAGCTCCCGCCGGGACAGGAACTCTGGAAACACCATATATTTT. This translates into CASSSRRDRNSGNTIYF.

The chain employs TRBV19 and TRBJ1-4, with D perhaps matching TRBD1 (5 bases). The CDR3 contains 15 residues. CDR1 LNHDA and CDR2 SQIVND come from the germline V gene (reference sequence). V was cut by 4 bases and J by 0 bases, with 9 bases left in between. The CDR3 protein is CASSKQTATNEKLFF. DNA for the CDR3: TGTGCCAGTAGTAAACAGACAGCAACTAATGAAAAACTGTTTTTT.

The chain is built from TRBV28 and TRBJ1-6, with 11 bases aligning to TRBD1. The CDR3 loop spans 16 amino acids. In germline, CDR1 is MDHEN, CDR2 SYDVKM. Trimming removed 4 bases from V and 8 bases from J; junction bases left unmatched: 7. CDR3 protein: CASSYPGTGGYSPLHF. In nucleotides, the CDR3 is TGTGCCAGCAGTTACCCCGGGACAGGGGGTTATTCACCCCTCCACTTT. Full variable domain (remainder filled in from reference TRBV28 and TRBJ1-6): DVKVTQSSRYLVKRTGEKVFLECVQDMDHENMFWYRQDPGLGLRLIYFSYDVKMKEKGDIPEGYSVSREKKERFSLILESASTNQTSMYLCASSYPGTGGYSPLHFGNGTRLTVT.

The rearrangement uses TRBV7-8 and TRBJ1-2; 8 nucleotides align to TRBD1. Germline CDR1 and CDR2: SGHVS and FQNEAQ. The CDR3 spans 15 residues. The V and J ends lost 6 bases and 5 bases, in that order; junction bases with no gene match: 11. The CDR3 nucleotides read TGTGCCAGCAGTCCCAGGACAGGGAGCACTTATGGCTACACCTTC. It translates to CASSPRTGSTYGYTF.

This chain links TRBV7-3 with TRBJ2-1; 10 bases line up with TRBD2. Germline CDR1 is SGHTA and CDR2 is FQGTGA. The CDR3 runs to 16 residues. Trimming took 0 bases from V and 2 from J; bases not matched to a gene: 1. The CDR3 coding sequence is TGTGCCAGCAGCTTAACAAGCGGGGGGGCCTACAATGAGCAGTTCTTC. Its translation is CASSLTSGGAYNEQFF.

The rearrangement joins TRBV10-3 to TRBJ1-1; 7 bases are a match to TRBD1. The CDR3 totals 15 residues. Germline V gene data show CDR1 as ENHRY and CDR2 as SYGVKD. The trim removed 3 bases at V and 4 bases at J, leaving 8 bases unmatched. The CDR3 DNA follows: TGTGCCATCAGTGAAAGGGGGCGGGTTGCCACTGAAGCTTTCTTT. Translating it yields CAISERGRVATEAFF.

This chain joins TRBV19 and TRBJ2-6, with D maybe TRBD2 (6 bases). Germline CDR1 and CDR2: LNHDA and SQIVND (reference sequence). V gave up 6 bases and J gave up 2 bases, with 17 bases separating them. The CDR3 length is 17 residues. As DNA, the CDR3 is TGTGCCAGTAGGAAGGTGGAGGGGATCCCTGGGGCCAACGTCCTGACTTTC. Amino acid sequence: CASRKVEGIPGANVLTF.

The chain couples TRBV3-1 (or the pseudogene TRBV3-2) to TRBJ2-7; 9 bases match TRBD2. J gave up 2 bases and V 0 bases, and 5 bases lay outside the gene matches. The CDR3 totals 16 residues. The germline CDR1 and CDR2 sequences are LGHDT and YNNKEL (reference sequence). CDR3 loop: CASSQDPSGDPYEQYF. The CDR3 DNA follows: TGTGCCAGCAGCCAAGATCCTAGCGGGGACCCCTACGAGCAGTACTTC.

About this clone itself: The sample contains more than one DNA sequence encoding this CDR3. CDR3 DNA sequence: TGCGCCAGCAGCCAAGATGGGCAGTCCTACGAGCAGTACTTC. It codes for CASSQDGQSYEQYF. V and J are TRBV4-3 and TRBJ2-7; D ambiguous. Trimming shortened V by 0 bases and J by 1 base, and 7 bases separated the two germline ends. The germline V gene has CDR1 LGHNA and CDR2 YSLEER. The CDR3 length is 14 residues.